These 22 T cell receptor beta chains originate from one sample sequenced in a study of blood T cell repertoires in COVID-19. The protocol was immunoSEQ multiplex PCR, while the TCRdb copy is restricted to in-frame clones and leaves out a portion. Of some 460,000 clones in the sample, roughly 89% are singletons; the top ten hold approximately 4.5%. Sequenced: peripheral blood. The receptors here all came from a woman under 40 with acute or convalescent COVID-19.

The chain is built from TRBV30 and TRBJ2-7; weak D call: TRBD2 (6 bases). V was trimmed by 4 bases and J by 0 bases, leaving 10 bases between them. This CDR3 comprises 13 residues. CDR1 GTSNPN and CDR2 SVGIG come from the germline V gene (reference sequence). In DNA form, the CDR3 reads TGTGCCTGGATGGTGCGGGGCTCCTACGAGCAGTACTTC. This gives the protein CAWMVRGSYEQYF.

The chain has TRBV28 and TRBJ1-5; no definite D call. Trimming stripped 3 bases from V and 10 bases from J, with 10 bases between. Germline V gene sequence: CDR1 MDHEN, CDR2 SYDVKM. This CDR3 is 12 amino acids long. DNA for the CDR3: TGTGCCAGCAGTTTTGCTGGGCGACCCCAGCATTTT. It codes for CASSFAGRPQHF.

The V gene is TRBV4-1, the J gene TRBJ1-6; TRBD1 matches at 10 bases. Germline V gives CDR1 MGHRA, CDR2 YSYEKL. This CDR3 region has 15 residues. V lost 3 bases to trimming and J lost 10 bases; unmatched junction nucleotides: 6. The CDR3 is CASSQSGTGESPLHF. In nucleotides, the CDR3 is TGCGCCAGCAGCCAGTCCGGGACAGGGGAGTCACCCCTCCACTTT.

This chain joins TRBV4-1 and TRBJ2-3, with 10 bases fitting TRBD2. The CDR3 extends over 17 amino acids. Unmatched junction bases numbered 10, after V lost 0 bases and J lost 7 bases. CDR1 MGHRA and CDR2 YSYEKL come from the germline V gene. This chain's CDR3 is CASSQEGAGGSGHTQYF. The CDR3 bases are TGCGCCAGCAGCCAAGAAGGAGCGGGGGGGTCAGGCCATACGCAGTATTTT.

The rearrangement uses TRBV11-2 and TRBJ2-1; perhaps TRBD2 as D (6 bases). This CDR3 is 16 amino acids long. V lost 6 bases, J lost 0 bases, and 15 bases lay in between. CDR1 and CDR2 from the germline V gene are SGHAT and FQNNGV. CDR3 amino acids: CASSHRAGSSYNEQFF. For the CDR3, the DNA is TGTGCCAGCAGTCATCGTGCGGGGAGCTCCTACAATGAGCAGTTCTTC.

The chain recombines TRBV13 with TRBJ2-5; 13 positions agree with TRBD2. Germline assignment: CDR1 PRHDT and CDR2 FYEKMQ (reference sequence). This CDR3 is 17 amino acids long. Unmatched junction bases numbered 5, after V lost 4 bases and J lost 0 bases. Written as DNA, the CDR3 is TGTGCCAGCAGCTCCGGGACTAGCGGGGAGTACCAAGAGACCCAGTACTTC. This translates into CASSSGTSGEYQETQYF.

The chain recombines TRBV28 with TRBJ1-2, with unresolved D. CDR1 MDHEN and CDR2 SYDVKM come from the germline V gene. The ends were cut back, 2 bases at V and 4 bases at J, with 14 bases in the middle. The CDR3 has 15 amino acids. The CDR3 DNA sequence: TGTGCCAGCAGTTTAGGAGGAGAGACCGGCTATGGCTACACCTTC. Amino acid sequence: CASSLGGETGYGYTF.

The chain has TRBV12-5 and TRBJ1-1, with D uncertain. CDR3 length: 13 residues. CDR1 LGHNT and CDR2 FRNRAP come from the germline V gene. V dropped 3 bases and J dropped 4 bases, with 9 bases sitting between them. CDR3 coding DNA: TGTGCTAGTGGTTTCCGCGGAGGCACTGAAGCTTTCTTT. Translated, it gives CASGFRGGTEAFF.

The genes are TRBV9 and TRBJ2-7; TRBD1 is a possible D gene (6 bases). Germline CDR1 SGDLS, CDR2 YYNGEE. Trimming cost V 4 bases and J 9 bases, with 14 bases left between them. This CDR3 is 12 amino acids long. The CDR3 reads CASSPGHPWQYF. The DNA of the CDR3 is TGTGCCAGCAGCCCGGGACACCCCTGGCAGTACTTC. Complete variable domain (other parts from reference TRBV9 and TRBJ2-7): DSGVTQTPKHLITATGQRVTLRCSPRSGDLSVYWYQQSLDQGLQFLIQYYNGEERAKGNILERFSAQQFPDLHSELNLSSLELGDSALYFCASSPGHPWQYFGPGTRLTVT.

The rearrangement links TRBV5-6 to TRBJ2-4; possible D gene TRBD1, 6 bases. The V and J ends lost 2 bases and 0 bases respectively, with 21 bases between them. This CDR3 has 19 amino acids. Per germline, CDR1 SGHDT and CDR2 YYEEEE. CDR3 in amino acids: CASSLSWGQEGLAKNIQYF. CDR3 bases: TGTGCCAGCAGCTTATCGTGGGGACAAGAGGGTCTAGCCAAAAACATTCAGTACTTC.

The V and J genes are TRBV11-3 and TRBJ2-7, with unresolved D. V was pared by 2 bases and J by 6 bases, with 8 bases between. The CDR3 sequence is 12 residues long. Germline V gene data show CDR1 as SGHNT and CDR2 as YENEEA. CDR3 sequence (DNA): TGTGCCAGCAGCTTATTCTACCGCGAGCAGTACTTC. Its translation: CASSLFYREQYF.

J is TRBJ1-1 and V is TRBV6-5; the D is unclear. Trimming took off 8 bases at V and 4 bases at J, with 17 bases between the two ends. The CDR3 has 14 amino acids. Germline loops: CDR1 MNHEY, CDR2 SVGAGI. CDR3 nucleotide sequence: TGTGCCAGCGTCCCTGGACCCCGGGGCACTGAAGCTTTCTTT. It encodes CASVPGPRGTEAFF.

CDR3 in amino acids: CASSKALWRGHSEQFF. The CDR3 DNA follows: TGTGCCAGCAGCAAAGCGCTTTGGAGGGGGCATAGTGAGCAGTTCTTC. This chain uses TRBV21-1 with TRBJ2-1; TRBD1 is the table's D call and was not checked against the DNA. TRBV21-1 is recorded as a pseudogene. The CDR3 runs to 16 residues.

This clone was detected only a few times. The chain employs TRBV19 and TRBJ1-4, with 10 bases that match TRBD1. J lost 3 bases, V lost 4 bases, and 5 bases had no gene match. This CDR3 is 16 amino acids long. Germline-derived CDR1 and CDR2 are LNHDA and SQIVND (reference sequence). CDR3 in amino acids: CASSTDRGGPNEKLFF. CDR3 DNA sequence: TGTGCCAGTAGTACGGACAGGGGGGGACCTAATGAAAAACTGTTTTTT.

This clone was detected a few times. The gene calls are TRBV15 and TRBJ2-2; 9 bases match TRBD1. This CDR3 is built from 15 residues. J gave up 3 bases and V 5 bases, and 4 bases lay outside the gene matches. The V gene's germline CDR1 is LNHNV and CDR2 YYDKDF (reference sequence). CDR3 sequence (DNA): TGTGCCACCAGCGTGGACAGGGGTTACACCGGGGAGCTGTTTTTT. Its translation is CATSVDRGYTGELFF.

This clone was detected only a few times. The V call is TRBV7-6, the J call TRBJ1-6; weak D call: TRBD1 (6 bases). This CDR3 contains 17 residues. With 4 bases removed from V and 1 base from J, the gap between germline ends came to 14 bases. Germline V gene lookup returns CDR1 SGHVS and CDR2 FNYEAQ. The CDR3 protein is CASSSTGQGSYNSPLHF. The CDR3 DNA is TGTGCCAGCAGCTCGACAGGCCAGGGGTCCTATAATTCACCCCTCCACTTT.

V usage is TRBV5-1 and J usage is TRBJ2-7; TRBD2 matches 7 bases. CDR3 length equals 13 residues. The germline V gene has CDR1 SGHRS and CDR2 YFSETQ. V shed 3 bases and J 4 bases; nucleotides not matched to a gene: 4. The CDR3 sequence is CASSWAGGYEQYF. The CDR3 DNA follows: TGCGCCAGCAGCTGGGCCGGGGGGTACGAGCAGTACTTC.

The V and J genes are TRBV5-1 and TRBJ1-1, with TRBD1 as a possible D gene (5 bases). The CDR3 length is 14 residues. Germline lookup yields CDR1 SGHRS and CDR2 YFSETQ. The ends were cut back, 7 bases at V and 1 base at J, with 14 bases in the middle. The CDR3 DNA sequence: TGCGCCAGCCACAGCCTGGGGGGGAACACTGAAGCTTTCTTT. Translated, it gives CASHSLGGNTEAFF.

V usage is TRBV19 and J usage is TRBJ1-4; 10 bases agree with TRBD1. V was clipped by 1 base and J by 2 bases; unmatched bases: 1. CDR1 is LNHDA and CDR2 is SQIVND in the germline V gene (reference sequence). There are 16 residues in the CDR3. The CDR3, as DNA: TGTGCCAGTAGTATAGGACAGGGGGCGACTAATGAAAAACTGTTTTTT. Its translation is CASSIGQGATNEKLFF.

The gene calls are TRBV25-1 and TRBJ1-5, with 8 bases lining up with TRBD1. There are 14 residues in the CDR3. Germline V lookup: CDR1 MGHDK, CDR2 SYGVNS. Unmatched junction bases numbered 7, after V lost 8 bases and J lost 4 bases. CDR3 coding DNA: TGTGCCAGCCAACCAGGGGGCCGGAATCAGCCCCAGCATTTT. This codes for CASQPGGRNQPQHF.

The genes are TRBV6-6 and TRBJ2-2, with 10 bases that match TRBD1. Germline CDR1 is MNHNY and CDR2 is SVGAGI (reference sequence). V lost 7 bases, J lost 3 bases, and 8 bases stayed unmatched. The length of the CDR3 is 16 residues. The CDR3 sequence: CASINRDRGYTGELFF. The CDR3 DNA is TGTGCCAGCATTAACCGGGACAGGGGTTACACCGGGGAGCTGTTTTTT.

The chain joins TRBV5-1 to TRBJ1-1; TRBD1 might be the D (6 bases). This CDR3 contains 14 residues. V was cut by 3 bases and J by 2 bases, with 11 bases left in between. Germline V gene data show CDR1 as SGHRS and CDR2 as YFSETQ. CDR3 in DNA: TGCGCCAGCAGCTCCGGACAGTACAACACTGAAGCTTTCTTT. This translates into CASSSGQYNTEAFF.